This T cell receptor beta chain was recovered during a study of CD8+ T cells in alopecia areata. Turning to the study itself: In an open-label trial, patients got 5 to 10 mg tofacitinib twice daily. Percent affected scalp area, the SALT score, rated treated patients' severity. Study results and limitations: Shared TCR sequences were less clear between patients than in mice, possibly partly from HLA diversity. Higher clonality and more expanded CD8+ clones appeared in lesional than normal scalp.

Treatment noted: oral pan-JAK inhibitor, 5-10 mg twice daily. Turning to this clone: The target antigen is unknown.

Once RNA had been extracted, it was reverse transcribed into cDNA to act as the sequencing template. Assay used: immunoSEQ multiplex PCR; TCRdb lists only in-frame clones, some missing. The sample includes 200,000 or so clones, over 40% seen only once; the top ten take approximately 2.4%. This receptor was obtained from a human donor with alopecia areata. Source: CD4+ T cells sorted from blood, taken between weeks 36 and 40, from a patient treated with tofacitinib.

Written as DNA, the CDR3 is TGCGCCAGCAGCTTGGGTGTCTCCGGAGAGACCCAGTACTTC. Its protein is CASSLGVSGETQYF. The V gene is TRBV5-1, the J gene TRBJ2-5; D is undetermined. Trimming removed 0 bases at V and 4 bases at J, with 10 bases between. Germline V lookup: CDR1 SGHRS, CDR2 YFSETQ. The CDR3 is made up of 14 amino acids.